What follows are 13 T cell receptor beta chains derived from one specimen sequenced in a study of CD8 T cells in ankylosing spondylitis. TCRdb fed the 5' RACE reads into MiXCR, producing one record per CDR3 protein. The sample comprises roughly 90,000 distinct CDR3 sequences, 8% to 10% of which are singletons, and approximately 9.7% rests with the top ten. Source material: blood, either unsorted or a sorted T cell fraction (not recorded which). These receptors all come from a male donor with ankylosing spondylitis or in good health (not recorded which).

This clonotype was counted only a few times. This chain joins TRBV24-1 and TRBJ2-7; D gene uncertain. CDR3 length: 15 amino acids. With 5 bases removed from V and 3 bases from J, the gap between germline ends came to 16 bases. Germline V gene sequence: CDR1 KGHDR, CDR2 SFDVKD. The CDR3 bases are TGTGCCACCAGTGCCCTGCGGCGGCTGGACTACGAGCAGTACTTC. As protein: CATSALRRLDYEQYF.

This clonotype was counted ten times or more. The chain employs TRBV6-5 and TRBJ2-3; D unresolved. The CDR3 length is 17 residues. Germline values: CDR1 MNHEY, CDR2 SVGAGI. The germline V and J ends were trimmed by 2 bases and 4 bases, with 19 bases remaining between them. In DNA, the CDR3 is TGTGCCAGCAGTTACCTATTTGACTTAGGATCCCCAGATACGCAGTATTTT. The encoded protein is CASSYLFDLGSPDTQYF.

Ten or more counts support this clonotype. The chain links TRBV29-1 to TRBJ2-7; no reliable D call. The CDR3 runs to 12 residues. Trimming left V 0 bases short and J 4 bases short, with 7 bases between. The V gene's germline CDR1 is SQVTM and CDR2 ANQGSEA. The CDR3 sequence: CSVEEGKYEQYF. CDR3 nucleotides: TGCAGCGTTGAAGAGGGAAAGTACGAGCAGTACTTC.

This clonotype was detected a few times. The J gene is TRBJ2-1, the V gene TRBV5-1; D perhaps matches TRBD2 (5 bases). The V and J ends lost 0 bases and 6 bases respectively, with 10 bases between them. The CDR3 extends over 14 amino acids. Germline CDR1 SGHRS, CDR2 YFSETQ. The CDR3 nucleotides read TGCGCCAGCAGCTTGGACGGCGGGTCCAATGAGCAGTTCTTC. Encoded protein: CASSLDGGSNEQFF.

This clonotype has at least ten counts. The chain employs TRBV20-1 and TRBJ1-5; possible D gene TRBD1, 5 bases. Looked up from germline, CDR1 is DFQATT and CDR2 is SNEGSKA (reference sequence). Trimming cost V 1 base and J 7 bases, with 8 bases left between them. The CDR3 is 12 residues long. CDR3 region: CSARVGDQPQHF. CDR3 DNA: TGCAGTGCTAGAGTGGGGGACCAGCCCCAGCATTTT.

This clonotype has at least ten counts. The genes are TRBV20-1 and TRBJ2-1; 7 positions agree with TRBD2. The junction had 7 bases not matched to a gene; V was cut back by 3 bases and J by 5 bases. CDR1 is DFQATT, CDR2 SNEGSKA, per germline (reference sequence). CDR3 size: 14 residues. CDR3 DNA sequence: TGCAGTGCTAGTGGGGGAGGGGACCACAATGAGCAGTTCTTC. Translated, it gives CSASGGGDHNEQFF.

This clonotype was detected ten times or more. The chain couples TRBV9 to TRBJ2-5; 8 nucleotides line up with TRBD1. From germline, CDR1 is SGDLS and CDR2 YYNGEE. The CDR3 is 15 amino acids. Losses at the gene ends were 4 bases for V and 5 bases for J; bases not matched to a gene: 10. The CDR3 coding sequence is TGTGCCAGCAGCCCTGGACAGGGTTCCTGGGAGACCCAGTACTTC. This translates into CASSPGQGSWETQYF.

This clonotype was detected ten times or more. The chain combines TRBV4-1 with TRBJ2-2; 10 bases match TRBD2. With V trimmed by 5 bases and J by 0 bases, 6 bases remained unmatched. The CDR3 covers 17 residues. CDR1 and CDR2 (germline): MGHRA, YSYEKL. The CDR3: CASSRGLAASNTGELFF. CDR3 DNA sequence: TGCGCCAGCAGCAGAGGACTAGCGGCATCGAACACCGGGGAGCTGTTTTTT.

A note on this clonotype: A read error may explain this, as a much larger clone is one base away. The CDR3 protein is CASSLPIYKIEAQYF. The CDR3 DNA reads TGTGCCAGCAGCCTACCAATATACAAGATTGAGGCCCAGTACTTC. J is TRBJ2-5 and V is TRBV7-9; the D is unclear. Germline CDR1 and CDR2: SEHNR and FQNEAQ (reference sequence). V dropped 5 bases and J dropped 9 bases, with 22 bases sitting between them. The CDR3 totals 15 residues. The variable domain in full, completed from reference TRBV7-9 and TRBJ2-5, reads DTGVSQNPRHKITKRGQNVTFRCDPISEHNRLYWYRQTLGQGPEFLTYFQNEAQLEKSRLLSDRFSAERPKGSFSTLEIQRTEQGDSAMYLCASSLPIYKIEAQYFGPGTRLLVL.

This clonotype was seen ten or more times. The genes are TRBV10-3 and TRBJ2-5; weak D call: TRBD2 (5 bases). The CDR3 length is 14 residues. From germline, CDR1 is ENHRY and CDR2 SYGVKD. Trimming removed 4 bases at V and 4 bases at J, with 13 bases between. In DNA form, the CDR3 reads TGTGCCATCAGTGTAGCCGACTATGGAGAGACCCAGTACTTC. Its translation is CAISVADYGETQYF.

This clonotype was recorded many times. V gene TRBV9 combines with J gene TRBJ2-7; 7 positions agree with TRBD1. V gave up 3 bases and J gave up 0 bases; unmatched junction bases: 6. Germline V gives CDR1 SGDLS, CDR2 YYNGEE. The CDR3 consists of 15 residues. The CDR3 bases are TGTGCCAGCAGCGCAGATTGGGACAGCTCCTACGAGCAGTACTTC. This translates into CASSADWDSSYEQYF.

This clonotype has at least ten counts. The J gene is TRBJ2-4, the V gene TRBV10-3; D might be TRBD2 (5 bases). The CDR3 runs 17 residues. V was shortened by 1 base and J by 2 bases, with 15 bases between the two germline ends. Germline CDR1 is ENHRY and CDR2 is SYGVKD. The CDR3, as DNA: TGTGCCATCAGTGAGTTGGCGGTCCCGGGGACCAAAAACATTCAGTACTTC. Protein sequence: CAISELAVPGTKNIQYF.

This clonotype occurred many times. The CDR3 DNA is TGTGCCACCAGCAGAGATTTCTCAGGGGGCACCACCGGGGAGCTGTTTTTT. As protein: CATSRDFSGGTTGELFF. This sequence joins TRBV15 and TRBJ2-2; 8 bases map to TRBD1. Trimming took 0 bases from V and 4 from J; bases not matched to a gene: 7. Germline-derived CDR1 and CDR2 are LNHNV and YYDKDF (reference sequence). There are 17 residues in the CDR3.